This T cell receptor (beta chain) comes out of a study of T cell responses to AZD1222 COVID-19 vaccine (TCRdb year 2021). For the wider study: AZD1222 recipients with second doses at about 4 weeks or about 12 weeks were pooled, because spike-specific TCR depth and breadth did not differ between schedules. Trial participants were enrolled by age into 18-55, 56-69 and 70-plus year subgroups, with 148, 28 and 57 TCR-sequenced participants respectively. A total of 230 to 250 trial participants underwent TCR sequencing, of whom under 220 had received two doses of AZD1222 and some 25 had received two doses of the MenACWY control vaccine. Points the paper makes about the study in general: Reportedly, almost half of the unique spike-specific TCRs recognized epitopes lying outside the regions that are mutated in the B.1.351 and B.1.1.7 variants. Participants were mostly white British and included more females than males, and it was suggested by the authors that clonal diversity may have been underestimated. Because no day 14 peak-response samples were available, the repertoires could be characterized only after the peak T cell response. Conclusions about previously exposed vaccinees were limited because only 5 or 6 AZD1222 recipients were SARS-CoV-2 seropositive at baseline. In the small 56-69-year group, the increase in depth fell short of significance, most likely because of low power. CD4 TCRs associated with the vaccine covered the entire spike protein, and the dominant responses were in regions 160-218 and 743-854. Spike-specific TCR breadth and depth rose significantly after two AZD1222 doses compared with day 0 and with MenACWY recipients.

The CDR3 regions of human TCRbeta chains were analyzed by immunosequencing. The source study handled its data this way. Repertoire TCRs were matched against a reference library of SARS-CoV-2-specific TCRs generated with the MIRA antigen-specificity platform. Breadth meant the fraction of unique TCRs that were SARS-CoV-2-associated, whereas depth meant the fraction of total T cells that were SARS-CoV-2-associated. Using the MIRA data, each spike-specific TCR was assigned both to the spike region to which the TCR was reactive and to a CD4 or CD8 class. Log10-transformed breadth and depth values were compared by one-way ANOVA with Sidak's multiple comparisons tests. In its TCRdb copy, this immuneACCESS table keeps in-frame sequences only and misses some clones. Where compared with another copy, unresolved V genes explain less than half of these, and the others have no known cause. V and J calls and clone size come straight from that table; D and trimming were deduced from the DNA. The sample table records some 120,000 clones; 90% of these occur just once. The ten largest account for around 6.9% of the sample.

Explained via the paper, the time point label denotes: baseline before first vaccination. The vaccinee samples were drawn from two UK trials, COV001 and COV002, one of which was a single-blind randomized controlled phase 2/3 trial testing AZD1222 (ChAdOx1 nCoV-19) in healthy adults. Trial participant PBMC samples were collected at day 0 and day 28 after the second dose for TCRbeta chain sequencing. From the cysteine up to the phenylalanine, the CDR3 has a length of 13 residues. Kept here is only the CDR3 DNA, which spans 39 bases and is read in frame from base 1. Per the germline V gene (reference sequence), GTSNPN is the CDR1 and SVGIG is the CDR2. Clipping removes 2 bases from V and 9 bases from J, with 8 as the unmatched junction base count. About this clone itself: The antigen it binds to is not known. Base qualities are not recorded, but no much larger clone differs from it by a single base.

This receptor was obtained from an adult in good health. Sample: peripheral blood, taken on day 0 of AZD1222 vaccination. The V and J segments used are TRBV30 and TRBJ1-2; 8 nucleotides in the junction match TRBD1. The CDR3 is CAWSHGQGGRYTF. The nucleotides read TGTGCCTGGAGTCACGGACAGGGTGGGCGCTACACCTTC.